The T cell receptor (beta chain) under discussion was sequenced for a study of T-cell reconstitution after alpha-beta-depleted transplantation in children. Researchers prepared the TCRbeta library using unique molecular identifiers, the study reports. TCRdb re-called the PCR reads with MiXCR, one entry per CDR3 protein. The profile shows 150,000 to 250,000 distinct CDR3 sequences, approximately 6% of them singletons. CDR1 SGHDT and CDR2 YYEEEE come from the germline V gene. The V gene end was trimmed by 0 bases and the J gene end by 1 base; junction bases not matched to a gene: 2. The CDR3 is 15 amino acids. General observations from the study: The authors attributed T-cell counts and diversity one year after transplant mostly to newly produced T cells. Elevated TCRbeta diversity at day 60 was traced, in some patients, to surviving recipient T cells and thymic progenitors.

A note on this clonotype: Its target is not known.

The clonotype comes from a girl less than two years old with combined immunodeficiency, due to receive a stem cell transplant. The rearrangement links TRBV5-6 to TRBJ2-5; 8 nucleotides agree with TRBD2. The source material was PBMCs, sampled before TCRalphabeta/CD19-depleted stem cell transplant. The CDR3 nucleotides are TGTGCCAGCAGCTTGGTTAGCGGGGCCCAAGAGACCCAGTACTTC. This translates into CASSLVSGAQETQYF.